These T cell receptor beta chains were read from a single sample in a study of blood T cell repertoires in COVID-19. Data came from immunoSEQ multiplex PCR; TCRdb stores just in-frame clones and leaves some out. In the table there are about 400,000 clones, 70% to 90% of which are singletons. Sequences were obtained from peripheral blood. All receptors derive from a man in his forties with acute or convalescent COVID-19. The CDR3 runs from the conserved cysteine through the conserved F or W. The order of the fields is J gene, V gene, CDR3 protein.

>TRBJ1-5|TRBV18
CASSPAGNQPQHF
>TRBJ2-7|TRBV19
CASSTGTSGRSYEQYF
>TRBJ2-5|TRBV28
CASSRNLGAETQYF
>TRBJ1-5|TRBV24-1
CATSGTDYSNQPQHF
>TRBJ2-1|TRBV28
CASSFSGQGILDEQFF
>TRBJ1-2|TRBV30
CAWSPTTRLPYGYTF
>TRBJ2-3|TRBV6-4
CASSSGVGTDTQYF
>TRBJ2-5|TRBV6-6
CASSWREQETQYF
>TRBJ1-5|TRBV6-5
CASSYGHYRDGQPQHF
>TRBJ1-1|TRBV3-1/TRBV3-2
CASSQAGVRMNTEAFF
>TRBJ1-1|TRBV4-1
CASSQEGGHLNTEAFF
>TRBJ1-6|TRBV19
CASSIDRVVSPLHF